These 2 T cell receptor beta chains were sequenced from one sample in a study of T cells in localized non-small cell lung cancer. The assay was immunoSEQ multiplex PCR, and TCRdb's table has in-frame clones only and misses some. The data show 35,000 to 45,000 clones, roughly 90% seen once. The sequences come from peripheral blood, collected before any cancer treatment. The receptors here all came from a female donor aged 60 or older with stage I squamous cell lung carcinoma.

J is TRBJ2-1 and V is TRBV7-9, with unresolved D. Trimming removed 7 bases at V and 4 bases at J, with 11 bases between. The CDR3 sequence is 13 residues long. Looked up from germline, CDR1 is SEHNR and CDR2 is FQNEAQ (reference sequence). CDR3: CASNSWLYNEQFF. The CDR3 DNA is TGTGCCAGCAACTCGTGGCTGTACAATGAGCAGTTCTTC.

This sequence joins TRBV11-2 and TRBJ2-1; 12 nucleotides match TRBD1. After removal of 1 base from V and 6 bases from J, the junction contained 4 bases not matched to a gene. Per the germline V gene, CDR1 is SGHAT and CDR2 is FQNNGV. The CDR3 sequence is 16 residues long. DNA for the CDR3: TGTGCCAGCAGCTTAGGCCCGGGACAGGGGGCCAATGAGCAGTTCTTC. This translates into CASSLGPGQGANEQFF. The entire variable domain, with the rest obtained from reference TRBV11-2 and TRBJ2-1, is as follows: EAGVAQSPRYKIIEKRQSVAFWCNPISGHATLYWYQQILGQGPKLLIQFQNNGVVDDSQLPKDRFSAERLKGVDSTLKIQPAKLEDSAVYLCASSLGPGQGANEQFFGPGTRLTVL.